In this sample, the clone carrying this T cell receptor beta chain turned up once. Its antigen is as yet unknown. This entry is derived from a study of tumor and adjacent non-tumor tissue in lung cancer. Study background: Aged about 30 to 76 years, patients included 9 to 11 men and about five women with stage I to III disease. Study-level findings and limits: Tumor repertoires had a smaller top 100 clone share than normal lung.

The template was RNA from unsorted bulk tissue. Between August and November 2014, newly diagnosed, chemotherapy-naive lung cancer patients underwent thoracic surgery in China. This CDR3 is built from 16 residues. The germline CDR1 and CDR2 sequences are MNHNS and SASEGT. The germline V and J ends were trimmed by 6 bases and 0 bases, with 16 bases remaining between them. A modified ARM-PCR protocol with three rounds of nested PCR amplified TCRbeta. TCRdb called the multiplex PCR reads again in MiXCR, with one record for every CDR3 protein. The table shows 200,000 to 250,000 distinct CDR3 sequences, with 71% occurring only once.

The sample consisted of lung tumor tissue. The chain couples TRBV6-1 to TRBJ2-3; D is unclear. The receptor was isolated from a man in his sixties with non-small cell lung cancer. The CDR3 bases are TGTGCCAGCAGGCCGGACGCCGTAGCTAGCACAGATACGCAGTATTTT. Protein sequence: CASRPDAVASTDTQYF.